This TCR beta chain was recorded in a study of shared clonotypes between healthy human individuals. Original processing methods: Filtering differed, since immunoSEQ gave only junction sequences and no quality scores. Here immunoSEQ multiplex PCR was the method, and the copy in TCRdb shows in-frame clones only, minus some. The D gene and trimming were derived from the DNA, and the V and J assignments and clone size from that table. Of around 510,000 clones listed, roughly 95% are singletons. Turning to this clone: Antigen unknown.

Germline values: CDR1 SGHRS, CDR2 YFSETQ. Germline trimming cut 4 bases from V and 2 bases from J; bases unmatched to any gene: 6. The CDR3 loop spans 15 amino acids. Study-wide findings and caveats: Larger estimated richness was generally recorded for naive subsets relative to memory subsets. Non-shared clonotypes were found to have lower generation probabilities than the clonotypes that were shared by all four of the sorted-subset donors. It was observed that roughly 5% of naive CD4 clonotypes were shared across several donors.

The chain is built from TRBV5-1 and TRBJ2-1, with TRBD2 identical over 7 bases. Sequencing input: naive CD4+ T cells sorted from blood. Subset indicated: CD45RA+ positively selected. The TCR originated in a woman aged 30 to 39 in good health. CDR3 sequence (DNA): TGCGCCAGCAGCCTGACTAGCCCCCCCTACAATGAGCAGTTCTTC. Protein: CASSLTSPPYNEQFF.